This TCR beta chain is drawn from a study of tumor-infiltrating lymphocytes in primary liver carcinoma. Germline CDR1 DFQATT, CDR2 SNEGSKA (reference sequence). J was trimmed by 0 bases and V by 7 bases; bases with no gene match: 5. The CDR3 contains 14 residues. The input was 500 ng total RNA; TCR beta cDNA was made from it with a constant-region primer. Employing slightly modified ARM-PCR, three nested multiplex PCR rounds were run, and these gave rise to the TCR beta libraries. The two initial PCR rounds, around 11 cycles each, used TRBV1-TRBV30 forward and C-beta reverse primers. MiXCR, applied by TCRdb to the multiplex PCR reads, yields one record per CDR3 protein. The table has 95,000 to 150,000 distinct CDR3 sequences, 50% to 65% seen once; the top ten hold around 9.3%. Both RNA and DNA were isolated together from roughly 20-30 mg of bulk tissue that had not been sorted.

Sample: liver tumor tissue from sampling region 1. Subset noted: tumor region T1, superior pole. The chain couples TRBV20-1 to TRBJ2-3; 9 nucleotides agree with TRBD1. This TCR derives from a woman aged 60-75 years with primary liver carcinoma and hepatitis B virus infection. CDR3 bases: TGCAGTGTTGGCGGGACAGGGAGCACAGATACGCAGTATTTT. The encoded protein is CSVGGTGSTDTQYF.